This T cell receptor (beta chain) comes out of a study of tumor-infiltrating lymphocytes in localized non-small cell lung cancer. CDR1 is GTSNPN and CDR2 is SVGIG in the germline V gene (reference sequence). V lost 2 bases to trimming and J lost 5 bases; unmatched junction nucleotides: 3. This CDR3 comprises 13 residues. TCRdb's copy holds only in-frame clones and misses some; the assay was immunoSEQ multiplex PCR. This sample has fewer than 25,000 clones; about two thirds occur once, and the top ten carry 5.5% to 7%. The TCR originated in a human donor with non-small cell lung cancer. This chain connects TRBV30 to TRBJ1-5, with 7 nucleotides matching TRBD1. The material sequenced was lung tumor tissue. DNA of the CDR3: TGTGCCTGGAGTAAACAGGGGTATCAGCCCCAGCATTTT. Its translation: CAWSKQGYQPQHF.